This T cell receptor (beta chain) was retrieved from a study of OX40 agonist ivuxolimab in advanced cancers. This clone was seen a handful of times. Germline loops: CDR1 MRHNA, CDR2 SNTAGT. There are 14 residues in the CDR3. Trimming cost V 4 bases and J 8 bases; bases outside gene matches: 8. Only in-frame clones appear in the TCRdb table, and some are missing; sequencing was by immunoSEQ multiplex PCR. This repertoire shows 65,000 to 70,000 clones, about nine tenths found once; its top ten account for 0.38%. This specimen consisted of CD4+ or CD8+ T cells sorted from blood, obtained in a trial of the OX40 agonist ivuxolimab. This chain links TRBV6-4 with TRBJ2-1; TRBD1 matches 7 bases. The sequence came from an adult with an advanced solid tumor such as melanoma, head and neck, liver or kidney cancer. CDR3 bases: TGTGCCAGCAGTGTTGAGACAGGGAGCCATGAGCAGTTCTTC. Translation gives CASSVETGSHEQFF.